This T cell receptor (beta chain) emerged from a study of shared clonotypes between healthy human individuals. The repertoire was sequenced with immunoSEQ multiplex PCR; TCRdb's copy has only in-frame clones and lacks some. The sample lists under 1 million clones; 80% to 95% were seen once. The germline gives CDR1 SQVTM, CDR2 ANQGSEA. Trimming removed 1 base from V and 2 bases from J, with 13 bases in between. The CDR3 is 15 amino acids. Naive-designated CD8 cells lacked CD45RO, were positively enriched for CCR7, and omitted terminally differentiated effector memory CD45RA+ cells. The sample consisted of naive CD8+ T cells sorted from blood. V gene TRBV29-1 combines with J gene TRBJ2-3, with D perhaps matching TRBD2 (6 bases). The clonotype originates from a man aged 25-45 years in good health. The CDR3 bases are TGCAGCGTTGAAGGGCAGGCTAGCGTCACAGATACGCAGTATTTT. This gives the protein CSVEGQASVTDTQYF.